Listed here is a single T cell receptor (beta chain). This table comes from immunoSEQ multiplex PCR, and its TCRdb copy is limited to in-frame clones, with some not included. The data hold about 200,000 clones, with around 80% observed a single time. The data stem from a study of blood T cell repertoires in COVID-19. Study in general: Spain, Italy and the United States supplied samples that represented acute and convalescent COVID-19.

The CDR3 consists of 15 residues. The V gene's germline CDR1 is SNHLY and CDR2 FYNNEI. Trimming at V came to 8 bases and at J to 2 bases, leaving 8 bases not matched to a gene. The clonotype originates from a woman at least 80 years old with COVID-19, enrolled during active disease. V gene TRBV2 combines with J gene TRBJ2-3, with 9 bases identical to TRBD2. The sequenced sample was peripheral blood. DNA of the CDR3: TGTGCCAGCGCCGGGACTAGCTCCTCCACAGATACGCAGTATTTT. Translation gives CASAGTSSSTDTQYF.